The 6 T cell receptor beta chains below come from one sample, sequenced in a study of shared clonotypes between healthy human individuals. Produced via immunoSEQ multiplex PCR; TCRdb's table is partial and in-frame only. Of 850,000 to 1,100,000 clones listed, roughly 77% are singletons. The sample comprised memory CD4+ T cells from PBMCs. Subset denoted: CD45RA-negative fraction. The origin of the receptors is a man between 18 and 29 years old in good health. Some clones in this sample may be carry-over from other donors' samples.

The J gene is TRBJ1-4, the V gene TRBV4-1; D is unclear. The CDR3 totals 17 residues. Trimming removed 0 bases from V and 3 bases from J, with 14 bases in between. Looked up from germline, CDR1 is MGHRA and CDR2 is YSYEKL. The CDR3 sequence is CASSQDRRAVPNEKLFF. The CDR3, as DNA: TGCGCCAGCAGCCAAGACCGCCGGGCCGTTCCTAATGAAAAACTGTTTTTT.

This clone was picked up a small number of times. In DNA form, the CDR3 reads TGTGCCAGCAGCCAAGGCCAGGGGGCGAATTCACCCCTCCACTTT. This gives the protein CASSQGQGANSPLHF. V gene TRBV14 combines with J gene TRBJ1-6; 8 bases align to TRBD1. Germline values: CDR1 SGHDN, CDR2 FVKESK. There are 15 residues in the CDR3. The trim removed 1 base at V and 7 bases at J, leaving 3 bases unmatched.

The chain couples TRBV19 to TRBJ2-7, with TRBD2 matching over 11 bases. Germline CDR1 reads LNHDA; CDR2 reads SQIVND (reference sequence). The CDR3 covers 15 residues. V dropped 6 bases and J dropped 4; count of bases not matched to a gene: 8. The CDR3 DNA is TGTGCCAGTAGCATCTCCGGGACTAGCGGTTACGAGCAGTACTTC. Its protein product is CASSISGTSGYEQYF.

This clone occurred many times. The chain recombines TRBV7-2 with TRBJ2-5, with 7 bases fitting TRBD2. The CDR3 has 13 residues. Germline V lookup: CDR1 SGHTA, CDR2 FQGNSA. Trimming cost V 5 bases and J 3 bases; bases outside gene matches: 3. The CDR3 region is CASSTGRKETQYF. The CDR3 bases are TGTGCCAGCAGCACCGGGAGGAAAGAGACCCAGTACTTC.

With regard to this clone: A read error is possible here, since a much larger clone lies one base away. V gene TRBV5-8 combines with J gene TRBJ1-2; 10 bases are shared with TRBD1. The CDR3 has 16 residues. The V gene's germline CDR1 is SGHTS and CDR2 YDEGEE. The CDR3 sequence is CASSLVKTGGSYGYIF. CDR3 sequence (DNA): TGTGCCAGCAGCTTGGTCAAGACAGGGGGCAGCTATGGCTACATCTTC.

This clone was observed many times. This sequence joins TRBV5-1 and TRBJ2-2, with D tentatively TRBD1 or TRBD2 (6 bases each). Germline CDR1 and CDR2: SGHRS and YFSETQ. The CDR3 covers 15 residues. V shed 4 bases and J shed 4 bases, with 14 bases lying between them. CDR3 sequence: CASSPQGGFTGELFF. Here the CDR3 DNA reads TGCGCCAGCAGCCCTCAAGGGGGGTTCACCGGGGAGCTGTTTTTT.